This paragraph covers one T cell receptor (beta chain) sequence. The antigen it recognizes is unknown. There are no base qualities to consult, and no much larger clone falls within one base. The library came from the immunoSEQ multiplex PCR assay. The multiplex PCR relied on a mix of 60 forward primers for TCR Vbeta segments and 13 reverse primers for TCR Jbeta segments. Amplification of the CDR3 region of rearranged TCR beta genes was performed with a multiplex PCR assay on genomic DNA. Amplified TCR beta libraries were sequenced as 87-base-pair reads on the Illumina HiSeq System. The source study handled its data this way. A later analysis tallied approximately 87 million unique TCR beta chains across the 700 or so repertoires, and about 10 million of those chains were shared by two or more donors. Raw reads were error-corrected and collapsed into unique sequences with a nearest-neighbor algorithm that merged closely related sequences to remove PCR and sequencing errors. Alignment of CDR3 sequences to IMGT reference sequences was used to assign V, D and J gene segments. For a sequence to be retained, a match of at least six nucleotides was required to both a V gene segment and a J gene segment. A rearrangement counted as productive if the CDR3 had no stop codons and remained in frame with V and J, and every other rearrangement counted as non-productive. CDR3 was defined by IMGT convention, running from the second conserved V-encoded cysteine to the conserved J-encoded phenylalanine. The earlier analysis of about 640 of the donors excluded any sequence lacking an unambiguous match to a single V gene segment. In an earlier analysis of approximately 590 of the donors, V segments were called functional above 56.7% productive rearrangements and were called segregating when the between-donor standard deviation exceeded 5%. To diagnose cytomegalovirus status from the catalog of TCR beta chain sequences, a statistical classification framework was built. A later analysis assigned V and J genes by comparing TCR nucleotide sequences with IMGT/GENE-DB human TR gene sequences. The TCRdist pipeline was used in a later analysis to assign CDR3 sequences and most-parsimonious VDJ recombination scenarios. A later analysis defined each TCR beta chain by its CDR3 amino acid sequence plus V-gene family, and excluded reads lacking a unique V-gene family. In a later analysis, 500 to 700 highly shared, low-generation-probability nucleotide sequences were removed to address suspected cross-contamination and a sequencing artifact. In a later analysis, a clonal expansion index for each public chain was calculated from normalized within-repertoire ranks of inferred template counts. In a later analysis, generation probabilities were computed using a VDJ recombination model fitted to out-of-frame rearrangements, and the results were checked against IGoR. In a later analysis, TCR-TCR, TCR-HLA and TCR-CMV co-occurrence was scored with hypergeometric tests, and a repertoire-size bias correction was applied to TCR pairs. In a later analysis, false discovery rates were estimated by permuting HLA or CMV assignments 20 times. In a later analysis, co-occurring TCRs were grouped using DBSCAN, and TCRdist sequence similarity was added for clustering within HLA-allele-positive subsets. Co-occurrence clustering excluded repertoires with fewer than 30,000 or more than 120,000 public chains, plus five with anomalous nucleotide sharing. In its TCRdb copy, this immuneACCESS table keeps in-frame sequences only and misses some clones. Where compared with another copy, unresolved V genes explain less than half of these, and the others have no known cause. The V and J calls and clone size come from that table; D and trimming were worked out from the DNA. The table for this sample lists under 300,000 clones; about nine tenths of them were counted only once. Together, the top ten hold about 4% of the sample.

Its CDR3 holds 16 amino acids, cysteine through phenylalanine. Kept here is only the CDR3 DNA, which spans 48 bases and is read in frame from base 1. A distance of 21 bases separates the germline ends of V and J, which lose 4 bases and 6 bases respectively. The cohort comprised 666 healthy bone marrow donors. At the time of sampling, all cohort members were nominally healthy, though unrecorded immune exposures were likely present. The donor tested CMV seropositive and was one of the 289 seropositive cohort members. Every donor gave a peripheral blood sample, and the peripheral blood mononuclear cells from that sample were used for TCR beta sequencing. Genomic DNA extraction from the blood cell samples was performed with the Qiagen DNeasy Blood Extraction Kit. The data were taken from a study of cytomegalovirus exposure and HLA in healthy donors (dated by TCRdb to between 2016 and 2019). For the wider study: In an earlier analysis of roughly 500 of the donors, under 300 Gb of sequence data and 90 million to 120 million unique TCR beta sequences from 180 million or so T cells were reported. Of the roughly 410 genotyped donors, approximately 81% were placed in the genetic ancestry cluster associated with self-reported Caucasian donors. Among roughly 400 genotyped donors of the cohort, an average of about 240,000 unique TCR beta nucleotide sequences were sequenced per donor, roughly 20% of them non-productive. Every repertoire in the discovery cohort had been generated on one and the same sequencing platform. A separate validation cohort of roughly 130 different subjects was used in addition to the approximately 670-subject first cohort. An early release that covered some 630 HLA-typed donors contained about 290 gigabases of sequencing data and 80 million or so unique TCR sequences. Typing coverage varied by locus: 629-630 donors for A, B, C, DRB1 and DQB1; 522 for DQA1; more than 600 for DPA1; approximately 490 for DPB1. Donor age, sex, ethnicity and CMV serostatus were compiled together with the repertoire data. Both class I and class II loci were covered by HLA typing, at four-digit resolution. The T cell repertoires of 666 subjects were profiled by immunosequencing and related to cytomegalovirus serostatus. A later analysis re-examined previously published TCR beta repertoires from 610 or so donors and added high-resolution HLA genotyping to investigate patterns of TCR occurrence. The study aimed to test whether cataloging public T cell receptors could reveal signatures of past pathogen exposure. A later genetic analysis took genome-wide SNP genotypes for about 55% of the 666 donors and used that subset as a discovery cohort. Rather than using new phenotypic data, the later analysis identified candidate immune exposures from TCR beta sequences and from how often those sequences occurred across donors. An earlier analysis of some 500 of the donors used high-throughput TCR beta sequencing to judge whether each TCR beta V gene segment behaved as functional or pseudogenic. Five DR-DQ haplotypes were treated as single units for association and clustering because of strong linkage in the cohort. To predict cytomegalovirus infection status, the study brought together high-throughput TCR immunosequencing, statistical association of individual TCRs with disease status, and machine learning. General study outcomes and caveats: According to a later analysis, TCR association rates differed among HLA loci, with DRB1 alleles showing the most associated TCRs and HLA-C alleles showing the fewest. In both the original and validation cohorts, the classifier was reported to diagnose cytomegalovirus status with high specificity and sensitivity. In a later analysis, some 17,000 TCR beta sequences were associated with specific HLA alleles at a false discovery rate of 0.05. In an earlier analysis of 587 of the donors, most TCR beta V segments appeared in productive rearrangements about 90% or about 30% of the time, broadly matching IMGT annotations. A later analysis reported that several top co-occurrence clusters appeared linked to parvovirus B19, influenza, CMV and Epstein-Barr virus. According to a later genetic analysis, donors in an Asian-associated ancestry cluster had fewer N-insertions in productive TCRs than the roughly 670-donor mean. According to a later analysis, most CMV-associated TCR beta chains appeared to be HLA-restricted, and the HLA associations seemed to be driven largely by CMV exposure. Roughly uniform sequencing depth across donors was assumed in presence/absence analyses, although this assumption may not hold. A further reported finding was that TCR beta sequences accurately predicted the HLA-A and HLA-B alleles for most subjects in the first cohort. Only TCR beta chains were sequenced in this cohort, and the absence of alpha or paired-chain data limited detectable features. The only immune exposure information available for the cohort was CMV serostatus. The authors suggested that the approach could potentially be extended to other disease states and immunological phenotypes. Correlated functional status among segregating V segments might be attributable to linkage disequilibrium, but an unknown experimental factor could not be ruled out. Compared with equally common non-associated chains, HLA-associated TCR beta chains in a later analysis were more clonally expanded and had lower generation probabilities. A group of highly shared sequence variants was considered likely to be a technical artifact of the sequencing pipeline. Because HLA typing was missing for some donors at each locus, association tests included only the typed subset. V-gene and J-gene trimming of TCR beta chains was associated with a missense DCLRE1C variant in a later genetic analysis, and the association was replicated in an independent cohort. The study listed 164 TCR beta chains as associated with cytomegalovirus. Across donors, most TCR sequences were observed very rarely, whereas some public TCRs were present in many individuals. In vitro tests confirmed that three of the cytomegalovirus-associated TCR beta chains recognize cytomegalovirus antigens. Strong co-occurrence of HLA alleles, especially DR and DQ, made assigning TCR associations to individual alleles difficult. Because the 87-base-pair reads could not distinguish some IMGT-functional V segments, including TRBV6-2 and TRBV6-3, those segments were excluded. Because counts were too low, about 18 rarely observed V segments, including chromosome 9 orphons, were excluded from the earlier analysis of 587 of the donors.

The chain couples TRBV23-1 to TRBJ1-2; perhaps TRBD1 is the D gene, with 5 bases matching. TRBV23-1 is reported as an ORF; its role is uncertain. The sequence came from a middle-aged man in good health and CMV-seropositive. The sequencing sample was made of PBMCs. The CDR3: CASSPLNPPGYHGYTF. In nucleotides, the sequence is TGCGCCAGCAGTCCGTTAAACCCTCCAGGGTACCATGGCTACACCTTC.